The table lists the clone carrying this T cell receptor (beta chain) with many counts. Antigen specificity is unknown. Attachment of unique molecular identifiers was made to individual cDNA molecules. TCRdb processed the 5' RACE reads anew with MiXCR; each CDR3 protein has one entry. Of tens of thousands of distinct CDR3 sequences detected, over 9.5% appear once; the ten largest clones hold around 7.5%. The sample belongs to a study of early T cells in non-severe SARS-CoV-2 infection. The overall study: From unsorted whole blood, bulk RNA was sequenced, and the chains remained unpaired. Regarding the study as a whole: VDJdb-based annotation leaned toward anti-spike CD8 responses and missed private and CD4 specificities.

This receptor was identified in an adult who was a healthcare worker with PCR-confirmed SARS-CoV-2 infection or an uninfected control (not recorded which). This specimen consisted of whole blood, obtained at baseline.

The DNA for the CDR3 is TGTGCCAGCAGTTACGGGGGCTCCAAAAACATTCAGTACTTC. This codes for CASSYGGSKNIQYF. The chain couples TRBV6-6 to TRBJ2-4; D might be TRBD1 (6 bases). V shed 2 bases and J shed 2 bases, with 7 bases lying between them. The CDR3 loop spans 14 amino acids. Germline V gene sequence: CDR1 MNHNY, CDR2 SVGAGI (reference sequence).